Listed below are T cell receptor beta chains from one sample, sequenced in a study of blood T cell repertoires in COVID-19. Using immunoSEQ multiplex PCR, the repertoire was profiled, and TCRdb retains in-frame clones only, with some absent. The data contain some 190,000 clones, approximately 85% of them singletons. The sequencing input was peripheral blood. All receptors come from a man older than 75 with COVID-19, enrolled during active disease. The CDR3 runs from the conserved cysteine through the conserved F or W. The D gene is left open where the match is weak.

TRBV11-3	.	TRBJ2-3	TGTGCCAGCAGCTTCAGAGAGGCGGGGACAGATACGCAGTATTTT	CASSFREAGTDTQYF
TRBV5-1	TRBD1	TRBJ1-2	TGCGCCAGCAGCTACGGGACAGGGGGCTTGGGCTACACCTTC	CASSYGTGGLGYTF
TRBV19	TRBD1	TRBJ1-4	TGTGCCAGTACCCCAGGGGGCCTGGATGGTTTGGAAAAACTGTTTTTT	CASTPGGLDGLEKLFF
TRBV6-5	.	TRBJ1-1	TGTGCCAGCGGTAAGACAGGAGCCAACACTGAAGCTTTCTTT	CASGKTGANTEAFF
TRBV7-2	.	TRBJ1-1	TGTGCCAGCAGCTTAGAGGGGGGGATCACTGAAGCTTTCTTT	CASSLEGGITEAFF
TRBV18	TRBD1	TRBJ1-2	TGTGCCAGCTCAGCGTCCGGGACAGGGGCAGCGGACTATGGCTACACCTTC	CASSASGTGAADYGYTF
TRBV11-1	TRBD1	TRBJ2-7	TGTGCCAGCAGCCCGTCGGGACAGGTATCCTACGAGCAGTACTTC	CASSPSGQVSYEQYF
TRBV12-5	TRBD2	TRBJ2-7	TGTGCTAGTGGCGCTAGCGGGGGAACCTACGAGCAGTACTTC	CASGASGGTYEQYF
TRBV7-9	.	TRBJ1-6	TGTGCCGTACCGGGACAAAATTCACCCCTCCACTTT	CAVPGQNSPLHF
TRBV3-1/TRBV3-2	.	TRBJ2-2	TGTGCCAGCAGCCAAGGTCAGGGGAACACCGGGGAGCTGTTTTTT	CASSQGQGNTGELFF